The rows below give T cell receptor beta chains drawn from one sample of a study of OX40 agonist ivuxolimab in advanced cancers. Here immunoSEQ multiplex PCR was the method, and the copy in TCRdb shows in-frame clones only, minus some. Of fewer than 45,000 clones in the sample, 74% are singletons; the top ten hold less than 20%. The sequences come from CD4+ or CD8+ T cells sorted from blood, collected in a trial of the OX40 agonist ivuxolimab. The receptors originated from an adult with an advanced solid tumor such as melanoma, head and neck, liver or kidney cancer. Each CDR3 is given with its conserved first and last residue. Fields, in order: D gene, clone size, V gene, J gene, CDR3 DNA, CDR3 protein. A D gene is named only where the DNA matches it firmly. Clone size is given for some rows only: seen once, a few or many times, or a class if the clone is expanded.

>-|-|TRBV13|TRBJ2-7
TGTGCCAGCAGCCTAGGGCCAGGCCTAGCCACCTACGAGCAGTACTTC
CASSLGPGLATYEQYF
>TRBD1|few|TRBV19|TRBJ1-5
TGTGCCAGTAGGACAGGGCCTGGCAATCAGCCCCAGCATTTT
CASRTGPGNQPQHF
>-|once|TRBV9|TRBJ2-4
TGTGCCAGCAGCGTAGGGCAGGGCACTCTAGCCAAAAACATTCAGTACTTC
CASSVGQGTLAKNIQYF
>TRBD1|once|TRBV5-6|TRBJ1-5
TGTGCCAGCAGCCGGGACAGGGGTGGTCAGCCCCAGCATTTT
CASSRDRGGQPQHF
>-|-|TRBV9|TRBJ1-2
TGTGCCAGCGGGTGGACGGGCTATGGCTACACCTTC
CASGWTGYGYTF
>TRBD1|-|TRBV18|TRBJ1-3
TGTGCCAGCTCACCACCGGGGACAGCTGGAAACACCATATATTTT
CASSPPGTAGNTIYF
>-|-|TRBV6-1|TRBJ2-2
TGTGCCAGCAGCTTGGGGATCCCCGGGGAGCTGTTTTTT
CASSLGIPGELFF
>-|-|TRBV23-1|TRBJ2-7
TGCGCCAGCAGTCACCCATTCACGGGCGCCATTCACTCCTACGAGCAGTACTTC
CASSHPFTGAIHSYEQYF
>-|-|TRBV5-6|TRBJ2-5
TGTGCCAGCAGCTTGCGGGGTCGGCATCAAGAGACCCAGTACTTC
CASSLRGRHQETQYF
>TRBD2|few|TRBV2|TRBJ2-1
TGTGCCAGCGAGAAGCGGGGGAGCTCCTACAATGAGCAGTTCTTC
CASEKRGSSYNEQFF
>-|-|TRBV11-2|TRBJ2-2
TGTGCCAGCAGCTTAAATCCAGCATCCAACACCGGGGAGCTGTTTTTT
CASSLNPASNTGELFF
>-|-|TRBV7-2|TRBJ2-7
TGTGCCAGCAGCCGGGTGGGCTTACTCTCCTACGAGCAGTACTTC
CASSRVGLLSYEQYF
>TRBD1|-|TRBV7-3|TRBJ1-1
TGTGCCAGCAGCCCCAGGGGGTCGGGCACTGAAGCTTTCTTT
CASSPRGSGTEAFF
>TRBD1|-|TRBV18|TRBJ1-5
TGTGCCAGCTCACCTGAAACAGGGGAACAGCCCCAGCATTTT
CASSPETGEQPQHF
>-|-|TRBV19|TRBJ2-3
TGTGCCAGTAGTCTCTCCGGCGCAGGGGCAGATACGCAGTATTTT
CASSLSGAGADTQYF
>-|-|TRBV4-2|TRBJ1-1
TGTGCCAGCAGCCAAGGAGAGCGGAACACTGAAGCTTTCTTT
CASSQGERNTEAFF
>-|-|TRBV7-2|TRBJ2-5
TGTGCCAGCAGCTTTTCCCGGAACCACCAAGAGACCCAGTACTTC
CASSFSRNHQETQYF
>-|-|TRBV11-2|TRBJ1-4
TGTGCCAGCAGCTTGAGGAAAACTAATGAAAAACTGTTTTTT
CASSLRKTNEKLFF
>-|-|TRBV9|TRBJ2-2
TGTGCCAGCAGCGTAGATTCGTATAGGGGAAGGGCCGGGGAGCTGTTTTTT
CASSVDSYRGRAGELFF
>-|-|TRBV30|TRBJ2-4
TGTGCCTGGGGGGGACCCAAAAACATTCAGTACTTC
CAWGGPKNIQYF
>-|-|TRBV5-4|TRBJ2-1
TGTGCCAGCAGCTTGGCAGGGGTCGATGAGCAGTTCTTC
CASSLAGVDEQFF
>TRBD1|-|TRBV7-2|TRBJ2-3
TGTGCCAGCAGCCAGGGGCGTCGACAGGGGGATACGCAGTATTTT
CASSQGRRQGDTQYF
>-|-|TRBV4-1|TRBJ1-5
TGCGCCAGCAGCCAAGAGTCGATGACGGGCAATCAGCCCCAGCATTTT
CASSQESMTGNQPQHF
>TRBD1|-|TRBV19|TRBJ1-2
TGTGCCACCCTTAACCCGGGACAGGACAACTATGGCTACACCTTC
CATLNPGQDNYGYTF
>-|-|TRBV11-2|TRBJ2-5
TGTGCCAGCAGCTTAGTCTCGGGTGGGAAGACCCAGTACTTC
CASSLVSGGKTQYF
>-|-|TRBV25-1|TRBJ1-2
TGTGCCAGCAGTGAAGGTCAGGGATTTGGCTACACCTTC
CASSEGQGFGYTF
>-|-|TRBV5-1|TRBJ2-7
TGCGCCAGCAGCAGGGACTCCTACGAGCAGTACTTC
CASSRDSYEQYF
>-|-|TRBV7-9|TRBJ1-4
TGTGCCAGCAGCTTCGGGACCGATAATGAAAAACTGTTTTTT
CASSFGTDNEKLFF
>-|-|TRBV11-2|TRBJ1-2
TGTGCCAGCAGCTCCGGGACGTCTAACTATGGCTACACCTTC
CASSSGTSNYGYTF
>-|once|TRBV2|TRBJ2-5
TGTGCCAGCAGTGGGATGGTGGGGGAGACCCAGCACTTC
CASSGMVGETQHF
>TRBD1|-|TRBV6-5|TRBJ1-5
TGTGCCAGCAGACCACAGGGGGGGGGTCAGCCCCAGCATTTT
CASRPQGGGQPQHF
>TRBD1|-|TRBV2|TRBJ1-1
TGTGCCAGCAGTGGGTCACAGGGGGTATCTGAAGCTTTCTTT
CASSGSQGVSEAFF
>-|-|TRBV6-5|TRBJ1-1
TGTGCCAGCAGTGCTGGACTTTCGAACACTGAAGCTTTCTTT
CASSAGLSNTEAFF
>-|-|TRBV2|TRBJ1-2
TGTGCCAGCAGCGTAGGGTACAGCTATGGCTACACCTTC
CASSVGYSYGYTF
>-|-|TRBV19|TRBJ1-6
TGTGCCAGTAGTATAGATCTGTCCAGCAGGAACTCACCCCTCCACTTT
CASSIDLSSRNSPLHF
>TRBD2|once|TRBV4-2|TRBJ2-5
TGTGCCAGCAGCCAAAGCCGGGGGGGCCTACAAGAGACCCAGTACTTC
CASSQSRGGLQETQYF
>-|-|TRBV29-1|TRBJ1-1
TGCAGCGTTCAGAGGGGGGCGGGCACTGAAACTTTCTTT
CSVQRGAGTETFF
>-|medium-sized|TRBV6-5|TRBJ1-2
TGTGCCAGCAGTTATATGAGGGGAGGCTACACCTTC
CASSYMRGGYTF
>-|-|TRBV5-4|TRBJ2-6
TGTGCCAGCAGCGTCGGCTTCTCTGGGGCCAACGTCCTGACTTTC
CASSVGFSGANVLTF
>TRBD2|-|TRBV6-6|TRBJ2-7
TGTGCCAGCAGGGGACTAGCAGCCCACGAGCAGTACTTC
CASRGLAAHEQYF
>TRBD2|-|TRBV5-1|TRBJ2-4
TGCGCCAGCAGCTTGGCGCGGGGGGGTGTGAACATTCAGTACTTC
CASSLARGGVNIQYF
>TRBD2|-|TRBV27|TRBJ2-5
TGTGCCAGCAGGCGACTAGCGGGAGGTGAGACCCAGTACTTC
CASRRLAGGETQYF
>TRBD1|-|TRBV7-2|TRBJ2-7
TGTGCCAGCAGCCCTTGGACAGGGGGGGAGCAGTACTTC
CASSPWTGGEQYF
>-|-|TRBV4-2|TRBJ1-2
TGTGCCAGCAGCCAAGGGGGTTCCTCCTATGGCTACACCTTC
CASSQGGSSYGYTF
>-|-|TRBV29-1|TRBJ1-2
TGCAGCGTTGAAGATGTGGCCCCGGCTGGCTACACCTTC
CSVEDVAPAGYTF
>-|once|TRBV29-1|TRBJ1-2
TGCAGCGCTACCTACGGCAGTCGAGGCTACACCTTC
CSATYGSRGYTF
>-|-|TRBV6-6|TRBJ1-1
TGTGCCAGCAGTTACCAGGGACGGAAGGAAGCTTTCTTT
CASSYQGRKEAFF
>-|once|TRBV21-1|TRBJ2-7
TGTGCCAGCAGACCCGGGACAGATTACGAGCAGTACTTC
CASRPGTDYEQYF
>TRBD1|-|TRBV18|TRBJ1-2
TGTGCCAGCTCACTCAAGGTCCAGGGGGCGTTAGCTAACTATGGCTACACCTTC
CASSLKVQGALANYGYTF
>-|-|TRBV18|TRBJ2-3
TGTGCCAGCTCACCGACAGTAGATACGCAGTATTTT
CASSPTVDTQYF